The clone carrying this T cell receptor (beta chain) appeared a single time. The antigen is unknown. The CDR3 has 16 residues. The V and J ends lost 1 base and 5 bases, in that order; junction bases with no gene match: 2. Germline V gene sequence: CDR1 SGHDT, CDR2 YYEEEE. Assay: immunoSEQ multiplex PCR; the TCRdb copy retains only in-frame clones and omits some. The sample contains tens of thousands of clones, 90% to 96% of which appear only once. The data stem from a study of cytomegalovirus exposure and HLA in healthy donors. Overall study: The use of the same platform for the 130 or so validation repertoires and the 550 to 850 first-cohort repertoires was reported by a later analysis. Study results and limitations: In the roughly 130 validation repertoires, a later analysis found that first-cohort TCR clusters tended to co-occur.

This chain uses TRBV5-6 with TRBJ2-2, with 13 nucleotides matching TRBD2. The receptor's source is a young woman in good health and CMV-seronegative. Sample: PBMCs. Here the CDR3 reads CASSLLLAGGTGELFF. The DNA of the CDR3 is TGTGCCAGCAGCTTGTTACTAGCGGGAGGGACCGGGGAGCTGTTTTTT.